The sequence of this T cell receptor beta chain was determined in a study of blood T cell repertoires in COVID-19. The CDR3 is 14 residues long. In germline, CDR1 is SGHNT, CDR2 YYREEE (reference sequence). The ends lost 0 bases at V and 3 bases at J; junction bases unmatched: 3. Original processing notes: It was from reference gene primer amplification that nucleated cell counts were estimated. Clones were read by immunoSEQ multiplex PCR, and TCRdb kept only the in-frame ones, dropping some. That table furnishes V, J and clone size, whereas the DNA furnished D and trimming. The sample yields fewer than 350,000 clones, approximately 86% seen once. In regard to this clone: This specimen includes other DNA sequences encoding the same CDR3.

The source is a woman between 40 and 50 years old with acute COVID-19. The sequencing input was PBMCs or T cells enriched from blood (not recorded which). J is TRBJ2-7 and V is TRBV5-4, with 7 bases lining up with TRBD1. The CDR3 loop is CASSLDRGSYEQYF. The CDR3 nucleotides are TGTGCCAGCAGCTTGGACAGGGGTAGCTACGAGCAGTACTTC.